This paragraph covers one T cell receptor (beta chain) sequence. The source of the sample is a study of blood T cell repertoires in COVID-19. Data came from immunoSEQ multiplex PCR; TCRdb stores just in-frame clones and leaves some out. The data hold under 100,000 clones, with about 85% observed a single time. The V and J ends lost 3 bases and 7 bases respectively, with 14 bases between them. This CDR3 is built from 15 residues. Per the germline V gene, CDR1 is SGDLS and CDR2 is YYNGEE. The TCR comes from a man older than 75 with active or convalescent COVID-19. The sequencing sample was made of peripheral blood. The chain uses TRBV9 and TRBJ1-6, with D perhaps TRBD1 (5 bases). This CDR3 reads CASSARGQYNSPLHF. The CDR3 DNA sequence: TGTGCCAGCAGCGCGAGAGGACAATACAATTCACCCCTCCACTTT.